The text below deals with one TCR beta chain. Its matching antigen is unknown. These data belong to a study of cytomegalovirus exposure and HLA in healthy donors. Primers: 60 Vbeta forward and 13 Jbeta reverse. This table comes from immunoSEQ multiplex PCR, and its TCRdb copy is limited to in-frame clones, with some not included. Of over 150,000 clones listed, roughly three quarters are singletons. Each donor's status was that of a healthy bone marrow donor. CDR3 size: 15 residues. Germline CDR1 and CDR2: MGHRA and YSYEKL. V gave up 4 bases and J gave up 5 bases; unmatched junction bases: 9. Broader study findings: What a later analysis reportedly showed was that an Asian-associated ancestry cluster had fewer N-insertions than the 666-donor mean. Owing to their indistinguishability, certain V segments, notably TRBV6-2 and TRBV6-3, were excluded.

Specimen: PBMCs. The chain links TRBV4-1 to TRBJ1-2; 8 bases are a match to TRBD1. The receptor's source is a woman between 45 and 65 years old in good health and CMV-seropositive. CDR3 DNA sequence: TGCGCCAGCAGCCTATCTGGACAGGGACTGTATGGCTACACCTTC. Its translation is CASSLSGQGLYGYTF.